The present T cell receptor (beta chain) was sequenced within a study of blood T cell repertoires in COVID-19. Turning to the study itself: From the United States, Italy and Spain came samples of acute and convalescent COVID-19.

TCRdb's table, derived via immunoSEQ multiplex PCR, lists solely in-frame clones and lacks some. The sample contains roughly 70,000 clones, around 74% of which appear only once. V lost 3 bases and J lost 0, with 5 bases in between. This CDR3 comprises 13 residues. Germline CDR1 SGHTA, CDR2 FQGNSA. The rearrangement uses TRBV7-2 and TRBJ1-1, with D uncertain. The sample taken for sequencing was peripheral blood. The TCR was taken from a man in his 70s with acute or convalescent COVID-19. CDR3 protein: CASSFSLNTEAFF. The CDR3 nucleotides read TGTGCCAGCAGCTTTTCCTTGAACACTGAAGCTTTCTTT.